Reported below is one T cell receptor beta chain. Its binding antigen is unknown. Base qualities are missing; no much larger clone stands one base away. Collaborating institutions collected whole blood in K2EDTA tubes following their own protocols. For TCRbeta analysis, collaborators shipped samples in one of three forms: frozen whole blood, isolated PBMCs, or DNA extracted from either of those sample types. The data were obtained in a study of blood T cell repertoires in COVID-19 (dated by TCRdb to 2020 to 2021). Turning to the overall study: The collaborator samples originated in the United States, Italy and Spain and spanned the acute and convalescent phases of COVID-19. Where available, HLA class I and class II types were taken from metadata supplied by the sample provider and were not determined by assay-based typing. Samples were obtained from the ongoing ImmuneRACE study (first 160 participants) and from about 1,300 subjects provided by 6 global collaborators. Sample metadata almost always included a de-identified subject ID, COVID-19 status, age in years and sex. Subjects who had been exposed to COVID-19, were actively infected with it, or had recovered from it provided the deeply sampled blood TCRbeta repertoires that made up the dataset. The material from the prospective study consisted of cDNA or gDNA derived from T cells, B-cell-depleted T cells, or PBMCs. A freely available public database, intended as a resource for researchers studying the immune response to SARS-CoV-2, is where the repertoires were released. The full study reports these points: The quantity of clinical and demographic metadata differed by source and by participant and was supplied without curation.

The immunoSEQ Assay, a bias-controlled multiplex PCR, was used to amplify TCRbeta CDR3 regions from genomic DNA. As for how the authors treated the data: Within the assay, amplification of reference gene primers was used to estimate how many nucleated cells each sample contained. To quantify the absolute abundance of each unique TCRbeta CDR3 rearrangement, sequence reads were collapsed and filtered. For each sample, productive Simpson clonality was calculated as the square root of Simpson's diversity index across productive rearrangements. TCRdb re-hosts the immuneACCESS table, in-frame sequences only. Its copies lack some clones; in the studies checked, an unresolved V gene accounts for under half of them, and the cause for the rest is not known. That table furnishes V, J and clone size, whereas the DNA furnished D and trimming. The sample table lists 95,000 to 100,000 clones, approximately 92% of them with a count of one. Of the sample, over 5.5% is held by the ten largest clones.

CDR1 is given as GTSNPN and CDR2 as SVGIG, both from the germline V gene (reference sequence). V loses 0 bases of germline sequence and J loses 6 bases, and the interval between the two ends is 15 bases. The CDR3 contains 14 residues, cysteine and phenylalanine counted. Only the CDR3 part of the read is kept: 42 bases, read in frame from the first base. Sequencing used peripheral blood. This receptor was obtained from a man aged 45-65 years with active COVID-19. This chain joins TRBV30 to TRBJ2-7; no D gene is confidently identified. DNA sequence: TGTGCCTGGAGTGTTGGGTCCCATACGGGCGAGCAGTACTTC. The encoded protein is CAWSVGSHTGEQYF.